This T cell receptor (beta chain) emerged from a study of T cell responses to AZD1222 COVID-19 vaccine (dated by TCRdb to the early 2020s). In terms of the full investigation: Because spike-specific TCR depth and breadth did not differ between the two schedules, AZD1222 recipients who got a second dose at roughly 4 weeks were pooled with those who got a second dose at roughly 12 weeks. TCR sequencing covered fewer than 250 trial participants: about 210 given two doses of AZD1222 and 26 given two doses of MenACWY control vaccine. Trial participants were enrolled into age subgroups of 18-55, 56-69 and 70-plus years, which contained around 140, 26 and 57 TCR-sequenced participants, respectively.

Notes on this clone: The clone's antigen remains unknown. Base quality data are lacking; no much larger clone is found one base away.

Explained via the paper, the time point label denotes: baseline before first vaccination. The vaccinee samples were drawn from two UK trials, COV001 and COV002, one of which was a single-blind randomized controlled phase 2/3 trial testing AZD1222 (ChAdOx1 nCoV-19) in healthy adults. For TCRbeta chain sequencing, PBMC samples were collected from trial participants at day 0 and at day 28 after the second dose. What the authors observed across the whole study: Participants were mostly white British, with more females than males. The authors suggested clonal diversity may have been underestimated. After two AZD1222 doses, spike-specific TCR breadth and depth were significantly higher than at day 0 and than in MenACWY recipients. Conclusions about previously exposed vaccinees were limited because only six AZD1222 recipients were SARS-CoV-2 seropositive at baseline. The vaccine-associated CD4 TCRs covered the entire spike protein, and the dominant responses fell in regions 160-218 and 743-854. The 56-69-year group was small, and its depth increase did not reach significance, likely because of low power. Epitopes outside the regions mutated in the B.1.351 and B.1.1.7 variants were reportedly recognized by nearly half of the unique spike-specific TCRs. Because no day 14 peak-response samples were available, repertoires were characterized only after the peak T cell response.

The CDR3 starts with the cysteine, ends with the phenylalanine, and has 12 residues. This entry keeps only the CDR3 DNA: 36 bases, framed from base 1. The trim is 4 bases for V and 1 base for J, with a gap of 4 bases between the germline ends. From a lookup of the germline V gene (reference sequence), CDR1 and CDR2 are SEHNR and FQNEAQ. The CDR3 regions of human TCRbeta chains were analyzed by immunosequencing. Per the source publication's procedure: TCRs in the repertoires were matched against a reference library of SARS-CoV-2-specific TCRs that had been generated with the MIRA antigen-specificity platform. Breadth was defined as the fraction of unique TCRs that were SARS-CoV-2-associated, and depth was defined as the fraction of total T cells that were SARS-CoV-2-associated. Each spike-specific TCR was assigned to its reactive spike region and to a CD4 or CD8 class using the MIRA data. Log10-transformed breadth and depth values were compared by one-way ANOVA with Sidak's multiple comparisons tests. TCRdb took over this immuneACCESS table, retaining in-frame rearrangements with V and J assigned. Such tables are incomplete; in checked studies, under half of the missing clones stem from an unresolved V gene, and the remainder is unexplained. D and trimming were read from the DNA, whereas the V and J calls and clone size are those reported in that table. This sample holds over 120,000 clones; about 92% were observed only once. The top ten constitute about 9% of the sample.

The sequencing here drew on peripheral blood, taken on day 0 of AZD1222 vaccination. The TCR sequence derives from an adult in good health. The rearranged segments are TRBV7-9 and TRBJ1-1, with the D gene too uncertain to name. The DNA reads as follows: TGTGCCAGCAGCTGGTCGAACACTGAAGCTTTCTTT. Translation gives CASSWSNTEAFF.